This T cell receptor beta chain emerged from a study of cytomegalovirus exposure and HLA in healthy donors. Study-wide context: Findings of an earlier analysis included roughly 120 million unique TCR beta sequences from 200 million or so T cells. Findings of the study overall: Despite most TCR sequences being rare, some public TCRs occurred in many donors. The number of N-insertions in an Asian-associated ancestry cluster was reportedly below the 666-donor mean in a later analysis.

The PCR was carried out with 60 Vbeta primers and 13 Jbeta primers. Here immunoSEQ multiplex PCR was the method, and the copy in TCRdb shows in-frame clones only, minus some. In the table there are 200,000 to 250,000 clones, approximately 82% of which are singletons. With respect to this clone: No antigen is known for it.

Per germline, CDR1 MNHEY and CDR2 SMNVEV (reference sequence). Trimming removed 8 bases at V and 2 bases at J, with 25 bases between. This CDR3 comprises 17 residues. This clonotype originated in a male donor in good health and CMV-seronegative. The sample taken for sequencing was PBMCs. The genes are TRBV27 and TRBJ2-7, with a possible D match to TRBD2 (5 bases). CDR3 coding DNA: TGTGCCAGCGCCCTAGCCAGACCGGGGAGAGGGCCCTACGAGCAGTACTTC. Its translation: CASALARPGRGPYEQYF.